This TCR beta chain is from a study of molecular identifiers for immune sequencing clone quantification. Per the germline V gene, CDR1 is DFQATT and CDR2 is SNEGSKA (reference sequence). CDR3 length equals 11 residues. V lost 0 bases to trimming and J lost 1 base, with 1 base between them. This clonotype was seen many times. TCRdb re-called the PCR reads through MiXCR, storing one row per CDR3 protein. The table includes about 510,000 distinct CDR3 sequences, 20% to 25% detected once. The chain has TRBV20-1 and TRBJ2-7; D is uncertain. The clonotype originates from a human donor in good health. Some libraries in this study had Jurkat cell RNA spiked in. The sequencing input was naive CD8+ T cells from blood, with Jurkat cell RNA spiked in. Stated subset: FACS-sorted CD8+CD4-CCR7+CD45RA+ naive T cells. CDR3 DNA sequence: TGCAGTGCTAGAGAATCCTACGAGCAGTACTTC. Residues: CSARESYEQYF.